A selection of T cell receptor beta chains follows, all from one sample in a study of patients and donors after allogeneic stem cell transplantation. One entry per CDR3 protein results from TCRdb running MiXCR on the RT-PCR reads. Among fewer than 200,000 distinct CDR3 sequences listed, roughly 31% were seen once. The sequencing input was blood, either unsorted or a sorted T cell fraction (not recorded which). Receptors originate from a human donor who was either an allogeneic HSCT recipient or a stem cell or donor lymphocyte infusion donor (not recorded which). It is not recorded whose cells these are; they may come from a transplant donor. Each CDR3 is given with its conserved first and last residue. D genes are given only for firm matches. Rows may omit the clone size; those that give it use once, few, many or a size class.

d_call j_call v_call clone_size cdr3_aa cdr3_nt
TRBD2 TRBJ2-3 TRBV7-7 few CASSPGLAGPEDTQYF TGTGCTAGCAGCCCAGGACTAGCGGGGCCTGAAGATACGCAGTATTTT
- TRBJ2-1 TRBV20-1 few CSALRQTYEQFF TGCAGTGCTCTCCGACAGACCTATGAGCAGTTCTTC
TRBD1 TRBJ2-7 TRBV2 - CASSDRDRASYEQYF TGTGCCAGCAGTGACCGGGACAGGGCCTCCTACGAGCAGTACTTC
TRBD1 TRBJ2-1 TRBV29-1 few CSVSGQNSYNEQFF TGCAGCGTCTCGGGACAGAACTCCTACAATGAGCAGTTCTTC
- TRBJ2-5 TRBV4-2 - CASSQDTYAFKETQYF TGTGCCAGCAGCCAAGATACGTACGCCTTTAAAGAGACCCAGTACTTC
- TRBJ1-2 TRBV20-1 medium-sized CSARDLVGAYGYTF TGCAGTGCTAGAGATCTGGTGGGTGCCTATGGCTACACCTTC
- TRBJ2-5 TRBV6-2/TRBV6-3 few CATKGSGTETQYF TGTGCCACCAAGGGCTCGGGGACGGAGACCCAGTACTTC
TRBD2 TRBJ2-1 TRBV7-2 - CASSARLAGVVYNEQFF TGTGCCAGCAGCGCCCGACTAGCGGGAGTGGTTTACAATGAGCAGTTCTTC
- TRBJ2-1 TRBV3-1 few CASSQAPEGPPNEQFF TGTGCCAGCAGCCAAGCCCCGGAGGGCCCGCCCAATGAGCAGTTCTTC
TRBD2 TRBJ2-3 TRBV20-1 - CSASVPAGGLTDTQYF TGCAGTGCTAGTGTCCCAGCGGGAGGGCTAACAGATACGCAGTATTTT
TRBD1 TRBJ1-5 TRBV5-5 - CASSLGQGYGQPQHF TGTGCCAGCAGCTTGGGACAGGGGTATGGGCAGCCCCAGCATTTT
- TRBJ2-5 TRBV7-9 - CASSPYLTAQETQYF TGTGCCAGCAGCCCGTACTTGACAGCCCAAGAGACCCAGTACTTC
- TRBJ2-3 TRBV5-4 few CASSQGGSRTDTQYF TGTGCCAGCAGCCAGGGGGGTTCCCGCACAGATACGCAGTATTTT
- TRBJ2-2 TRBV5-4 few CASSLVSTGELFF TGTGCCAGCAGCTTGGTTAGCACCGGGGAGCTGTTTTTT
- TRBJ2-6 TRBV10-3 - CAISDIGGANVLTF TGTGCCATCAGTGACATTGGGGGGGCCAACGTCCTGACTTTC
- TRBJ2-3 TRBV9 few CASGTDTQYF TGTGCCAGCGGGACAGATACGCAGTATTTT
- TRBJ2-3 TRBV7-2 once CASSGRGDTQYF TGTGCCAGCAGCGGACGAGGGGATACGCAGTATTTT
- TRBJ1-2 TRBV4-3 - CASSQEAGTLTWKYNYGYTF TGCGCCAGCAGCCAAGAAGCAGGGACCCTTACTTGGAAGTATAACTATGGCTACACCTTC
TRBD1 TRBJ2-7 TRBV6-5 few CASSYPGQGYEQYF TGTGCCAGCAGTTACCCGGGACAGGGTTACGAGCAGTACTTC
TRBD1 TRBJ1-1 TRBV10-3 - CAISPTGQTYTEAFF TGTGCCATCAGTCCGACAGGGCAAACCTACACTGAAGCTTTCTTT
- TRBJ2-7 TRBV27 - CASSLAGAFYEQYF TGTGCCAGCAGTTTGGCAGGGGCCTTCTACGAGCAGTACTTC
TRBD1 TRBJ2-2 TRBV7-2 - CASSPRQGPGELFF TGTGCTAGCAGCCCCCGACAGGGCCCCGGGGAGCTGTTTTTT
- TRBJ2-7 TRBV15 few CATSRGLVYEQYF TGTGCCACCAGCAGAGGTCTTGTGTACGAGCAGTACTTC
- TRBJ1-4 TRBV5-1 few CASSLGRFEKLFF TGCGCCAGCAGCTTGGGACGCTTTGAAAAACTGTTTTTT
- TRBJ2-1 TRBV5-1 - CASSMDNEQFF TGCGCCAGCAGCATGGACAATGAGCAGTTCTTC
- TRBJ1-2 TRBV4-2 - CASSQDPGRRNYGYTF TGTGCCAGCAGCCAAGATCCAGGCAGGAGAAACTATGGCTACACCTTC
- TRBJ1-4 TRBV20-1 few CSASPAGRNEKLFF TGCAGTGCTTCCCCGGCAGGGCGAAATGAAAAACTGTTTTTT
- TRBJ1-1 TRBV12-3/TRBV12-4 few CASSLHPVNTEAFF TGTGCCAGCAGTTTACATCCAGTGAACACTGAAGCTTTCTTT
- TRBJ2-5 TRBV28 few CASSLAPRKTQYF TGTGCCAGCAGTCTTGCCCCGAGGAAGACCCAGTACTTC
TRBD2 TRBJ2-2 TRBV6-6 - CASSYPGTSPTGELFF TGTGCCAGCAGTTACCCCGGGACTAGTCCGACCGGGGAGCTGTTTTTT
TRBD1 TRBJ2-7 TRBV27 - CASSPDRGLFYEQYF TGTGCCAGCAGCCCGGACAGGGGGCTCTTCTACGAGCAGTACTTC
- TRBJ2-1 TRBV5-1 few CASSLVPSLYNEQFF TGCGCCAGCAGCCTAGTTCCCTCCTTATACAATGAGCAGTTCTTC
- TRBJ2-2 TRBV7-3 - CASSLTILTGELFF TGTGCCAGCAGCTTAACCATTCTCACCGGGGAGCTGTTTTTT
- TRBJ2-3 TRBV29-1 - CSVGARLSTDTQYF TGCAGCGTTGGCGCCCGCCTATCCACAGATACGCAGTATTTT
- TRBJ2-3 TRBV20-1 few CSGERFRTDTQYF TGCAGTGGTGAGCGGTTCCGCACAGATACGCAGTATTTT
- TRBJ2-5 TRBV29-1 few CSVESGSRPQETQYF TGCAGCGTTGAAAGTGGAAGTCGGCCACAAGAGACCCAGTACTTC
- TRBJ1-5 TRBV5-8 - CASRLGVGNQPQHF TGTGCCAGCAGACTAGGGGTGGGCAATCAACCCCAGCATTTT
- TRBJ2-1 TRBV6-5 - CASSYPSSGGSSYNEQFF TGTGCCAGCAGTTACCCATCCTCAGGGGGGAGCTCCTACAATGAGCAGTTCTTC
- TRBJ2-1 TRBV29-1 many CSVRPGDDEQFF TGCAGCGTTCGGCCAGGGGATGACGAGCAGTTCTTC
- TRBJ1-5 TRBV28 - CASSSRTPRWPQHF TGTGCCAGCAGTTCCAGGACCCCAAGGTGGCCCCAGCATTTT
TRBD2 TRBJ2-7 TRBV19 - CASRRGGSLNEQYF TGTGCCTCCCGGAGGGGCGGGAGTTTGAACGAGCAGTACTTC